A single sample gave rise to the 27 T cell receptor beta chains below, sequenced in a study of T cell changes during pregnancy in multiple sclerosis (dated by TCRdb to between 2018 and 2020). Preparation of the library involved the immunoSEQ multiplex PCR assay. Not all clones reach the TCRdb copy of this immuneACCESS table, which keeps in-frame sequences only. Checked studies attribute under half of the gap to unresolved V genes and leave the rest unexplained. Across this sample there are about 28,000 clones, with 75% to 95% seen only once. The ten biggest clones cover 6.2% of the sample. The starting material was CD8+ T cells from peripheral blood mononuclear cells, obtained before pregnancy. The receptor source for this set is a female donor with multiple sclerosis, enrolled in a pregnancy study.

V is TRBV2 and J is TRBJ2-3; D unclear. CDR3 size: 19 residues. CDR1 SNHLY and CDR2 FYNNEI come from the germline V gene. V dropped 0 bases and J dropped 4 bases, with 23 bases sitting between them. The CDR3 region has the DNA TGTGCCAGCAGTGAAGCGCTCTGGGCAGGTGAAAAGGAAGCAGATACGCAGTATTTT. This sequence encodes CASSEALWAGEKEADTQYF.

This chain connects TRBV19 to TRBJ1-5; perhaps TRBD1 as D (5 bases). This CDR3 comprises 16 residues. Trimming cost V 7 bases and J 2 bases, with 18 bases left between them. The germline gives CDR1 LNHDA, CDR2 SQIVND (reference sequence). Here the CDR3 DNA reads TGTGCCAGTAACAACCGGGGGGAGAAGGGCAATCAGCCCCAGCATTTT. Its translation is CASNNRGEKGNQPQHF.

V is TRBV12-5 and J is TRBJ2-5; 7 nucleotides line up with TRBD1. CDR1 and CDR2 from the germline V gene are LGHNT and FRNRAP. This CDR3 has 14 amino acids. The V segment lost 7 bases and the J segment 2 bases; nucleotides outside the gene matches: 7. The CDR3 is CASAPGTVQETQYF. The DNA of the CDR3 is TGTGCTAGTGCTCCAGGGACAGTTCAAGAGACCCAGTACTTC. Full variable domain (missing parts from reference TRBV12-5 and TRBJ2-5): DARVTQTPRHKVTEMGQEVTMRCQPILGHNTVFWYRQTMMQGLELLAYFRNRAPLDDSGMPKDRFSAEMPDATLATLKIQPSEPRDSAVYFCASAPGTVQETQYFGPGTRLLVL.

The chain employs TRBV2 and TRBJ2-7; D remains unclear. V gave up 8 bases and J gave up 0 bases, with 11 bases separating them. This CDR3 spans 13 amino acids. The germline gives CDR1 SNHLY, CDR2 FYNNEI. The CDR3 reads CASDIPSSYEQYF. Here the CDR3 DNA reads TGTGCCAGCGATATACCTAGCTCCTACGAGCAGTACTTC.

This rearrangement joins TRBV7-2 to TRBJ2-5, with D possibly matching TRBD2 (6 bases). From germline, CDR1 is SGHTA and CDR2 FQGNSA. CDR3 length equals 15 residues. V was clipped by 6 bases and J by 5 bases, with 19 bases between them. The CDR3 reads CASRVIAEQRETQYF. In DNA form, the CDR3 reads TGTGCCAGCAGGGTAATAGCGGAGCAGAGGGAGACCCAGTACTTC.

The J gene is TRBJ2-2, the V gene TRBV14, with 8 nucleotides matching TRBD1. The V and J ends lost 3 bases and 4 bases, in that order; junction bases with no gene match: 10. The length of the CDR3 is 17 residues. Germline V gene data show CDR1 as SGHDN and CDR2 as FVKESK. As DNA, the CDR3 is TGTGCCAGCAGCCAGGTAGTCGGACAGGGAACCACCGGGGAGCTGTTTTTT. Its translation: CASSQVVGQGTTGELFF.

J is TRBJ1-2 and V is TRBV4-1; 8 bases are a match to TRBD1. The trim removed 5 bases at V and 7 bases at J, leaving 9 bases unmatched. Per germline, CDR1 MGHRA and CDR2 YSYEKL. This CDR3 is 14 amino acids long. The CDR3 spells CASSTRQGTPGYTF. The CDR3, as DNA: TGCGCCAGCAGCACTCGACAGGGGACCCCTGGCTACACCTTC.

The chain combines TRBV5-6 with TRBJ1-2; weak D call: TRBD1 (6 bases). The CDR3 totals 15 residues. Trimming pared 4 bases from V and 4 bases from J, leaving 17 bases between. Germline V gives CDR1 SGHDT, CDR2 YYEEEE. CDR3 sequence (DNA): TGTGCCAGCAGCAATGGGGCAGGGGCCCCCTATGGCTACACCTTC. The encoded protein is CASSNGAGAPYGYTF.

This clone was found a few times. The chain has TRBV10-3 and TRBJ2-1, with a tentative D call TRBD2 (5 bases). CDR1 ENHRY and CDR2 SYGVKD come from the germline V gene. V gave up 2 bases and J gave up 10 bases, with 9 bases separating them. The CDR3 spans 12 residues. CDR3 nucleotides: TGTGCCATCAGTGAGGAGGGCCGCGAGCAGTTCTTC. It yields the protein CAISEEGREQFF.

J is TRBJ1-4 and V is TRBV28; the match to TRBD1 covers 8 bases. CDR3 length equals 13 residues. The V and J ends lost 7 bases and 10 bases, in that order; junction bases with no gene match: 8. Looked up from germline, CDR1 is MDHEN and CDR2 is SYDVKM. The CDR3 loop reads CASIQGGAGKLFF. CDR3 sequence (DNA): TGTGCCAGCATACAGGGGGGGGCGGGAAAACTGTTTTTT.

The chain is built from TRBV12-5 and TRBJ2-1; 7 nucleotides match TRBD2. This CDR3 comprises 11 residues. From germline, CDR1 is LGHNT and CDR2 FRNRAP. V was clipped by 6 bases and J by 12 bases; unmatched bases: 5. CDR3 DNA: TGTGCTAGTGGGTGGGACTATAGGCAGTTCTTC. Protein sequence: CASGWDYRQFF.

This clone showed up just once. This chain connects TRBV27 to TRBJ2-2; unclear D gene. The germline gives CDR1 MNHEY, CDR2 SMNVEV (reference sequence). Trimming shortened V by 6 bases and J by 8 bases, and 13 bases separated the two germline ends. The CDR3 extends over 13 amino acids. CDR3 sequence (DNA): TGTGCCAGCAGCCCTCAAAGCTGGGGGGAGCTGTTTTTT. Protein sequence: CASSPQSWGELFF.

This chain uses TRBV27 with TRBJ1-4, with D perhaps TRBD1 (5 bases). Germline assignment: CDR1 MNHEY and CDR2 SMNVEV (reference sequence). V lost 4 bases, J lost 0 bases, and 15 bases lay in between. The CDR3 runs to 17 residues. CDR3 sequence (DNA): TGTGCCAGCAGTTACAGGTCGGCTGTTGCAACTAATGAAAAACTGTTTTTT. This gives the protein CASSYRSAVATNEKLFF.

The chain couples TRBV13 to TRBJ2-7; possible D gene TRBD1, 5 bases. V was pared by 3 bases and J by 3 bases, with 12 bases between. The CDR3 covers 14 residues. Per germline, CDR1 PRHDT and CDR2 FYEKMQ (reference sequence). The CDR3 DNA reads TGTGCCAGCAGCTTCTGGACACGACACTACGAGCAGTACTTC. Amino acids: CASSFWTRHYEQYF.

V and J are TRBV19 and TRBJ2-2; D is unclear. The CDR3 contains 14 residues. The ends were cut back, 3 bases at V and 6 bases at J, with 11 bases in the middle. The germline V gene has CDR1 LNHDA and CDR2 SQIVND (reference sequence). The CDR3 nucleotides are TGTGCCAGTAGTATTGCACAGTGGGCCGGGGAGCTGTTTTTT. As protein: CASSIAQWAGELFF.

The V gene is TRBV19, the J gene TRBJ1-1, with a possible D match to TRBD1 (5 bases). The CDR3 runs 13 residues. Trimming stripped 3 bases from V and 3 bases from J, with 8 bases between. Germline V gene lookup returns CDR1 LNHDA and CDR2 SQIVND (reference sequence). The CDR3 DNA sequence: TGTGCCAGTAGTATCGGGGGAGACACTGAAGCTTTCTTT. Its protein is CASSIGGDTEAFF.

V is TRBV7-9 and J is TRBJ2-5; 7 nucleotides line up with TRBD1. The CDR3 contains 14 residues. Germline trimming cut 1 base from V and 11 bases from J; bases unmatched to any gene: 10. CDR1 is SEHNR, CDR2 FQNEAQ, per germline (reference sequence). CDR3 in DNA: TGTGCCAGCAGCTTAGGGGACAGCCGAGAAGGGCAGTACTTC. Translated: CASSLGDSREGQYF.

This sequence joins TRBV27 and TRBJ2-3; 15 bases are a match to TRBD2. The germline V gene has CDR1 MNHEY and CDR2 SMNVEV (reference sequence). V lost 6 bases, J lost 6 bases, and 10 bases stayed unmatched. The CDR3 has 17 residues. CDR3: CASSPSLGTSGRDTQYF. The CDR3 nucleotides are TGTGCCAGCAGCCCCTCTCTTGGGACTAGCGGGAGGGATACGCAGTATTTT.

The rearrangement links TRBV19 to TRBJ1-1, with TRBD1 identical over 7 bases. The CDR3 extends over 12 amino acids. The germline CDR1 and CDR2 sequences are LNHDA and SQIVND (reference sequence). V was clipped by 8 bases and J by 1 base; unmatched bases: 1. The CDR3 bases are TGTGCCAGTCGGACAGGGAACACTGAAGCTTTCTTT. This encodes CASRTGNTEAFF.

The rearrangement links TRBV6-5 to TRBJ2-7, with TRBD2 as a possible D gene (6 bases). CDR3 length equals 15 residues. Germline-derived CDR1 and CDR2 are MNHEY and SVGAGI. The V and J ends lost 0 bases and 3 bases respectively, with 12 bases between them. CDR3 sequence reads: CASSYSTGSGYEQYF. The CDR3 DNA reads TGTGCCAGCAGTTACTCGACCGGGAGTGGCTACGAGCAGTACTTC.

V is TRBV6-4 and J is TRBJ2-7, with D possibly matching TRBD1 (6 bases). With 3 bases removed from V and 3 bases from J, the gap between germline ends came to 21 bases. The CDR3 consists of 17 residues. Per germline, CDR1 MRHNA and CDR2 SNTAGT. CDR3 amino acids: CASSDACPPGHNYEQYF. The CDR3, as DNA: TGTGCCAGCAGTGATGCTTGCCCTCCGGGACATAACTACGAGCAGTACTTC.

This chain connects TRBV5-6 to TRBJ2-3; no definite D call. Trimming removed 0 bases from V and 0 bases from J, with 5 bases in between. Germline CDR1 SGHDT, CDR2 YYEEEE. The CDR3 extends over 14 amino acids. CDR3 protein: CASSLVRSTDTQYF. The CDR3 bases are TGTGCCAGCAGCTTGGTGAGGAGCACAGATACGCAGTATTTT. Combining the CDR3 with reference TRBV5-6 and TRBJ2-3 gives the whole variable domain DAGVTQSPTHLIKTRGQQVTLRCSPKSGHDTVSWYQQALGQGPQFIFQYYEEEERQRGNFPDRFSGHQFPNYSSELNVNALLLGDSALYLCASSLVRSTDTQYFGPGTRLTVL.

The genes are TRBV4-1 and TRBJ2-7, with D uncertain. In germline, CDR1 is MGHRA, CDR2 YSYEKL. With 0 bases removed from V and 6 bases from J, the gap between germline ends came to 12 bases. This CDR3 comprises 14 residues. The CDR3 region has the DNA TGCGCCAGCAGCCAAGAATCCCGCCCGGGCGAGCAGTACTTC. Amino acid sequence: CASSQESRPGEQYF.

This sequence joins TRBV29-1 and TRBJ1-1; D is unclear. This CDR3 has 14 amino acids. The germline V gene has CDR1 SQVTM and CDR2 ANQGSEA. V was shortened by 2 bases and J by 7 bases, with 17 bases between the two germline ends. This CDR3 reads CSVENESRQYEAFF. The CDR3 DNA reads TGCAGCGTTGAAAATGAGTCGAGGCAGTATGAAGCTTTCTTT.

As for this clone: The junction shows a germline mismatch at one end, possibly a read error. The J gene is TRBJ2-3, the V gene TRBV7-9; 8 nucleotides align to TRBD1. The CDR3 is 16 residues long. Germline assignment: CDR1 SEHNR and CDR2 FQNEAQ (reference sequence). CDR3 DNA sequence: TGTGCCAGCAGCCTAGCCGGGACAGGCCTATGGGATACGCAGTATTTT. Translated: CASSLAGTGLWDTQYF.

This rearrangement joins TRBV11-3 to TRBJ2-7; D is undetermined. This CDR3 has 13 residues. Germline CDR1 SGHNT, CDR2 YENEEA. V dropped 1 base and J dropped 4 bases, with 8 bases sitting between them. The CDR3 loop is CASSLVPVYEQYF. CDR3 nucleotides: TGTGCCAGCAGCTTAGTACCGGTATACGAGCAGTACTTC.

The gene calls are TRBV7-6 and TRBJ2-6; weak D call: TRBD1 (5 bases). Germline V lookup: CDR1 SGHVS, CDR2 FNYEAQ. This CDR3 spans 17 amino acids. V lost 5 bases and J 0 bases, leaving 14 bases between the germline ends. Here the CDR3 DNA reads TGTGCCAGCAGCGCACGACAGCTAATCTCTGGGGCCAACGTCCTGACTTTC. This encodes CASSARQLISGANVLTF.